This entry features one TCR beta chain sequence. The target of this receptor is not known. Per-base quality was not reported, and no clone a single base away is much larger than it. From its cysteine to its phenylalanine, the CDR3 spans 14 amino acids. The sequence is cut down to CDR3 DNA, 42 bases in frame from base 1. As encoded in the germline V gene (reference sequence), CDR1 is DFQATT while CDR2 is SNEGSKA. Germline trimming: 3 bases from V, 7 bases from J; junction bases outside gene matches: 6. This sample was taken from a study of response to subunit inactivated influenza vaccine (dated by TCRdb to 2017 to 2018). Regarding the study in general: Deep quantitative T cell receptor repertoire profiling was used in the study to track responses to a trivalent subunit inactivated influenza vaccine. The investigation overall reported the following: According to the authors, only a limited number of new T cells may be recruited by each seasonal influenza vaccination.

Library prep was done by RT-PCR. Sequencing instrument: Illumina HiSeq 2500. Starting from the raw public reads, TCRdb applied fastp trimming at Q25, assembled clones with MiXCR and retained in-frame beta chains. Duplicate CDR3 protein sequences are folded into a single record with the most common DNA and genes. The sample table holds 530,000 or so distinct CDR3 sequences, of which approximately 12% were seen once. In total, the top ten clones hold about 10% of the sample. Sequences were derived from PBMCs from blood, sampled on the day of vaccination. The clonotype comes from a man between 45 and 60 years old who received an inactivated influenza vaccine. Donor details come from another sample of the same person, matched by shared clones. In this chain, TRBV20-1 is recombined with TRBJ1-6, with 7 bases in between that match TRBD1. The DNA sequence is given as TGCAGTGCTAGGGCACAGGGGAGGAATTCACCCCTCCACTTT. Protein translation: CSARAQGRNSPLHF.